What follows are 11 T cell receptor beta chains derived from one specimen sequenced in a study of spatial heterogeneity in lung cancer. Time point indicated: sample taken at primary tumor resection. Sequencing covered unsorted whole RNA taken from tumor, nontumor lung or frozen PBMC. TCRdb reanalysed the 5' RACE reads using MiXCR and keeps one entry per CDR3 protein. Here the sample spans about 11,000 distinct CDR3 sequences, 7% to 9.5% being singletons. The specimen was PBMCs, collected at surgery. The source is a male donor with early-stage non-small cell lung cancer.

This clonotype was seen many times. V and J are TRBV2 and TRBJ2-7; D is undetermined. The germline V gene has CDR1 SNHLY and CDR2 FYNNEI. The CDR3 consists of 12 residues. With 3 bases removed from V and 4 bases from J, the gap between germline ends came to 7 bases. The DNA of the CDR3 is TGTGCCAGCAGTGAGAACAGTTACGAGCAGTACTTC. Encoded protein: CASSENSYEQYF.

This clonotype is deemed medium-sized. The J gene is TRBJ1-1, the V gene TRBV7-2; D gene unclear. V was cut by 1 base and J by 1 base, with 4 bases left in between. CDR1 is SGHTA, CDR2 FQGNSA, per germline. CDR3 length: 13 amino acids. CDR3 loop: CASSLGRNTEAFF. DNA for the CDR3: TGTGCCAGCAGCTTAGGGCGGAACACTGAAGCTTTCTTT.

This clonotype was seen repeatedly, ten times or more. The genes are TRBV3-1 and TRBJ2-2; the D gene is possibly TRBD1 (5 bases). The CDR3 contains 12 residues. V lost 6 bases to trimming and J lost 5 bases, with 7 bases between them. The germline CDR1 and CDR2 sequences are LGHDT and YNNKEL (reference sequence). The CDR3 sequence is CASRRQTGELFF. CDR3 in DNA: TGTGCCAGCAGGCGACAGACCGGGGAGCTGTTTTTT.

This clonotype occurred many times. J is TRBJ2-3 and V is TRBV29-1; perhaps TRBD1 as D (6 bases). This CDR3 is 14 amino acids long. Trimming removed 5 bases from V and 2 bases from J, with 14 bases in between. Per germline, CDR1 SQVTM and CDR2 ANQGSEA. The CDR3 coding sequence is TGCAGCGTTCTACAGGGTTCCAACACAGATACGCAGTATTTT. Translated, it gives CSVLQGSNTDTQYF.

In this sample, this clonotype turned up many times. The chain carries TRBV28 and TRBJ1-5; D gene unclear. The CDR3 loop spans 13 amino acids. V lost 7 bases, J lost 0 bases, and 7 bases lay in between. Germline V gives CDR1 MDHEN, CDR2 SYDVKM. In DNA form, the CDR3 reads TGTGCCAGCAATAGGGCTAGCAATCAGCCCCAGCATTTT. It specifies CASNRASNQPQHF.

In its sample, this clonotype ranks as medium-sized. V and J are TRBV5-1 and TRBJ2-5, with D possibly being TRBD1 (6 bases). The germline gives CDR1 SGHRS, CDR2 YFSETQ. CDR3 length: 14 residues. V lost 4 bases to trimming and J lost 4 bases, with 14 bases between them. CDR3 loop: CASSRDRGGETQYF. The CDR3 coding sequence is TGCGCCAGCAGCCGAGACAGAGGGGGAGAGACCCAGTACTTC.

With regard to this clonotype: A much larger clone lies a single base off, so this may be a read error. The chain has TRBV12-5 and TRBJ2-7; 11 nucleotides agree with TRBD1. Germline CDR1 is LGHNT and CDR2 is FRNRAP. The CDR3 is 14 amino acids. CDR3 loop: CAGGPGQGAREQYF. As DNA, the CDR3 is TGTGCTGGTGGGCCCGGACAGGGGGCGCGGGAGCAGTACTTC. Full variable domain (missing parts from reference TRBV12-5 and TRBJ2-7): DARVTQTPRHKVTEMGQEVTMRCQPILGHNTVFWYRQTMMQGLELLAYFRNRAPLDDSGMPKDRFSAEMPDATLATLKIQPSEPRDSAVYFCAGGPGQGAREQYFGPGTRLTVT.

This clonotype has ten or more counts. This rearrangement joins TRBV29-1 to TRBJ2-1; D is perhaps TRBD1 (6 bases). The CDR3 covers 16 residues. Germline CDR1 reads SQVTM; CDR2 reads ANQGSEA. The V gene lost 3 bases and the J gene lost 0 bases, with 15 bases spanning the gap. Here the CDR3 reads CSVEADGGSSYNEQFF. The CDR3 DNA reads as TGCAGCGTTGAGGCGGATGGGGGCAGCTCCTACAATGAGCAGTTCTTC.

The CDR3 here is CATKPDAGYEKLFF. CDR3 DNA sequence: TGTGCCACAAAACCCGACGCAGGTTATGAAAAACTGTTTTTT. This sequence joins TRBV5-5 and TRBJ1-4; D not resolved. Trimming removed 9 bases from V and 6 bases from J, with 18 bases in between. This CDR3 has 14 residues. The germline V gene has CDR1 SGHKS and CDR2 YYEKEE (reference sequence).

The sample holds many counts of this clonotype. The chain recombines TRBV12-3 or TRBV12-4 with TRBJ2-7; 9 bases agree with TRBD1. This CDR3 is built from 15 residues. V shed 6 bases, J shed 2 bases, and the junction held 8 bases outside the gene matches. The CDR3 is CASSLNRGQPYEQYF. CDR3 sequence (DNA): TGTGCCAGCAGCCTCAACAGGGGGCAACCCTACGAGCAGTACTTC.

In this sample, this clonotype turned up many times. The gene calls are TRBV6-2 or TRBV6-3 and TRBJ1-2; 9 bases line up with TRBD1. The CDR3 totals 15 residues. Losses at the gene ends were 4 bases for V and 8 bases for J; bases not matched to a gene: 11. Germline values: CDR1 MNHEY, CDR2 SVGEGT. The CDR3 DNA reads as TGTGCCAGCAGTTCCGGGACAGGGCTCCTTCTGGGCTACACCTTC. This translates into CASSSGTGLLLGYTF.